The present T cell receptor (beta chain) was sequenced within a study of identical twins. J gave up 5 bases and V 1 base, and 7 bases lay outside the gene matches. The CDR3 extends over 14 amino acids. In germline, CDR1 is DFQATT, CDR2 SNEGSKA (reference sequence). This clonotype was found many times. What it binds is unknown. Study results and limitations: Modelling approaches yielded underestimates of out-of-frame TCR alpha sharing between monozygotic twins. The study found weaker excess twin sharing in beta out-of-frame sequences.

TCRdb re-derived calls from the 5' RACE reads in MiXCR, one entry per CDR3 protein. The repertoire holds approximately 220,000 distinct CDR3 sequences, with approximately 9% as singletons. The V and J genes are TRBV20-1 and TRBJ2-7, with 8 bases identical to TRBD2. The sequence came from a woman between 18 and 29 years old in good health. The sequencing sample was made of memory (CD45RO+) T cells sorted from blood. CDR3: CSARVPGGPHEQYF. In nucleotides, the CDR3 is TGCAGTGCTAGAGTTCCGGGGGGGCCCCACGAGCAGTACTTC.